This passage covers 32 T cell receptor beta chains from one sample sequenced in a study of tumor-infiltrating lymphocytes in primary liver carcinoma. Total RNA and DNA came together from around 18-30 mg of bulk tissue without cell sorting. From 500 ng of total RNA, TCR beta-specific cDNA was reverse-transcribed using a constant-region primer. What produced the TCR beta libraries was three nested multiplex PCR rounds using slightly modified ARM-PCR. TRBV1-TRBV30 forward primers paired with a C-beta reverse primer were used in the first two PCR rounds, which ran 9 to 10 cycles each. Each CDR3 protein is one row after TCRdb ran MiXCR on the multiplex PCR reads. The sample comprises approximately 73,000 distinct CDR3 sequences, roughly two thirds of which are singletons, and about an eighth rests with the top ten. The specimen sequenced was liver tumor tissue from sampling region 4. As to subset: tumor region T4, right-lateral pole. The receptors derive from a woman aged 55 to 70 with primary liver carcinoma and hepatitis B virus infection.

As concerns this clonotype: At one end, the junction sequence differs from germline, possibly due to a read error. The CDR3 DNA reads TGCGCCAGCAGCCAGAGGCGTTCGGGGTATGAGCGGTTCTTC. Translating gives CASSQRRSGYERFF. The chain is built from TRBV4-1 and TRBJ2-1; D possibly corresponds to TRBD2 (5 bases). The germline gives CDR1 MGHRA, CDR2 YSYEKL. This CDR3 contains 14 residues.

Points on this clonotype: A much larger clone differs from this one at a single base, so this may be a read error. This CDR3 fails to terminate in the conserved phenylalanine or tryptophan, so it likely reflects a read error. The CDR3 sequence is CAWQPDSYPGNTIYS. CDR3 in DNA: TGTGCCTGGCAACCCGACAGCTATCCTGGAAACACCATATATTCT. The chain joins TRBV30 to TRBJ1-3; D is possibly TRBD1 (5 bases). Germline V gives CDR1 GTSNPN, CDR2 SVGIG (reference sequence). V was shortened by 5 bases and J by 2 bases, with 16 bases between the two germline ends. There are 15 residues in the CDR3.

This clonotype was seen once. The conserved phenylalanine or tryptophan normally closing the CDR3 is absent here, so this likely arose from a read error. The limits of the CDR3 on the DNA are not certain, so only TCRdb's listed CDR3 is given. The V and J genes are TRBV28 and TRBJ1-5. Germline CDR1 is MDHEN and CDR2 is SYDVKM. The CDR3 spans 12 amino acids, including both terminal residues. CDR3 loop: CASSNPNQPQHV.

Points on this clonotype: This may be a read error, as it is one base from a much larger clone. The conserved phenylalanine or tryptophan is not found at the CDR3 terminus, so this likely reflects a read error. CDR3 nucleotides: TGTGCCAGCAGCTTAGAGAGTCACACCGGGGTGCTGTTTTCT. Protein sequence: CASSLESHTGVLFS. The V and J genes are TRBV11-2 and TRBJ2-2; D is possibly TRBD2 (5 bases). The CDR3 runs to 14 residues. Per germline, CDR1 SGHAT and CDR2 FQNNGV.

V usage is TRBV6-1 and J usage is TRBJ1-5, with D hard to call. CDR3 length: 15 amino acids. Deletions cut 5 bases from V and 2 bases from J, with 13 bases between. Germline-derived CDR1 and CDR2 are MNHNS and SASEGT. The CDR3 region has the DNA TGTGCCAGCAGTAATTTGGCCGGTTGCAATCAGCCCCAGCATTTT. It codes for CASSNLAGCNQPQHF.

Remarks on this clonotype: A much larger clonotype is one base distant, so this may be a read error. In DNA form, the CDR3 reads TGTGCCAACAACCCTGGGGGCAGGGGGGAGACCCAGTACTTC. This encodes CANNPGGRGETQYF. J is TRBJ2-5 and V is TRBV28; 7 bases agree with TRBD1. Trimming removed 10 bases from V and 5 bases from J; junction bases left unmatched: 13. Germline CDR1 MDHEN, CDR2 SYDVKM. The CDR3 is made up of 14 amino acids.

This clonotype was detected once. At one end the junction does not follow the germline gene, possibly because of a read error. V and J are TRBV6-2 or TRBV6-3 and TRBJ2-7; weak D call: TRBD2 (5 bases). The CDR3 sequence is 13 residues long. The germline gives CDR1 MNHEY, CDR2 SVGEGT. The CDR3 DNA sequence: TGTGCCAGCAGTTACCTGCGGGCGTACGTGCAGAACTTC. It yields the protein CASSYLRAYVQNF.

The chain combines TRBV24-1 with TRBJ2-7; D gene ambiguous. Germline V CDR1 and CDR2: KGHDR, SFDVKD. V lost 0 bases and J lost 5, with 10 bases in between. This CDR3 has 14 residues. CDR3 residues: CATSDLERRHEQYF. CDR3 nucleotides: TGTGCCACCAGTGATTTGGAGCGAAGGCACGAGCAGTACTTC.

Regarding this clonotype: At one end, the junction sequence differs from germline, possibly due to a read error. This chain uses TRBV5-6 with TRBJ1-1; no clear D. The CDR3 covers 14 residues. Germline CDR1 is SGHDT and CDR2 is YYEEEE. Here the CDR3 DNA reads TGTGCCAGCAGTTTGGGCCAGCTGAACACTGAAACTTTCTTT. Translated: CASSLGQLNTETFF.

The chain carries TRBV11-3 and TRBJ2-3, with TRBD1 matching 7 bases. The CDR3 contains 15 residues. The ends lost 1 base at V and 3 bases at J; junction bases unmatched: 4. The germline CDR1 and CDR2 sequences are SGHNT and YENEEA. The CDR3 bases are TGTGCCAGCAGCTTAGTGGCAGGGGGAACAGATACGCAGTATTTT. As protein: CASSLVAGGTDTQYF.

This chain uses TRBV28 with TRBJ1-5; perhaps TRBD1 as D (5 bases). This CDR3 spans 14 amino acids. Trimming shortened V by 5 bases and J by 16 bases, and 24 bases separated the two germline ends. Per germline, CDR1 MDHEN and CDR2 SYDVKM. Written as DNA, the CDR3 is TGTGCCAGCAGTCCCAGGGAAGTCAATCAGCCTCATCATTTT. This translates into CASSPREVNQPHHF.

Worth noting for this clonotype: A much larger clone lies one base from this, so it may be a read error. The conserved phenylalanine or tryptophan is not found at the CDR3 terminus, so this likely reflects a read error. V gene TRBV28 combines with J gene TRBJ2-7, with 8 bases matching TRBD2. This CDR3 spans 14 amino acids. Per the germline V gene, CDR1 is MDHEN and CDR2 is SYDVKM. V shed 8 bases, J shed 0 bases, and the junction held 6 bases outside the gene matches. The DNA for the CDR3 is TGTGCCAGCCGGGGTAGCGGGGTCTCCTACGAGCAGTACTTA. Translated, it gives CASRGSGVSYEQYL.

The rearrangement joins TRBV7-2 to TRBJ2-7; D gene ambiguous. V shed 4 bases and J shed 3 bases, with 7 bases lying between them. The CDR3 covers 12 residues. Germline CDR1 and CDR2: SGHTA and FQGNSA. The CDR3 DNA reads TGTGCCAGCAGCTCCAGGAACTACGAGCAGTACTTC. It encodes CASSSRNYEQYF.

This clonotype was seen more than once but under ten times. A much bigger clone sits one base away, suggesting this may be a read error. This chain joins TRBV5-1 and TRBJ1-1, with D unresolved. The germline gives CDR1 SGHRS, CDR2 YFSETQ. This CDR3 has 13 residues. The CDR3 DNA reads as TGCACCAGCAGCTTCGAGGGAAGCACTGAAGCTTTCTTT. This encodes CTSSFEGSTEAFF.

As to this clonotype: This sequence may be a read error, since a much larger clone differs from it by one base. The chain combines TRBV28 with TRBJ2-1, with 7 bases that match TRBD2. CDR1 is MDHEN and CDR2 is SYDVKM in the germline V gene. The CDR3 totals 11 residues. Losses at the gene ends were 7 bases for V and 15 bases for J; bases not matched to a gene: 9. As DNA, the CDR3 is TGTGCCAGCAACAAGGGGACTAAGGTGTTCTTC. It encodes CASNKGTKVFF. Complete variable domain (other parts from reference TRBV28 and TRBJ2-1): DVKVTQSSRYLVKRTGEKVFLECVQDMDHENMFWYRQDPGLGLRLIYFSYDVKMKEKGDIPEGYSVSREKKERFSLILESASTNQTSMYLCASNKGTKVFFGPGTRLTVL.

Points on this clonotype: A read error may explain this, as a much larger clone is one base away. V usage is TRBV7-9 and J usage is TRBJ2-7; no firm D call. The CDR3 has 12 residues. CDR1 SEHNR and CDR2 FQNEAQ come from the germline V gene (reference sequence). This CDR3 is CANSFSEYEQYF. The CDR3 DNA is TGTGCCAACAGCTTCAGCGAATACGAGCAGTACTTC.

This clonotype showed up many times. The chain joins TRBV7-8 to TRBJ2-5, with 9 nucleotides matching TRBD1. Germline assignment: CDR1 SGHVS and CDR2 FQNEAQ. V gave up 4 bases and J gave up 6 bases; unmatched junction bases: 9. The CDR3 is made up of 15 amino acids. Here the CDR3 DNA reads TGTGCCAGCAGCTCAAACGCGGGACAGGGCAAGACCCAGTACTTC. Protein product: CASSSNAGQGKTQYF.

This clonotype was seen repeatedly, ten times or more. This chain connects TRBV28 to TRBJ2-3, with D perhaps matching TRBD1 (6 bases). The V gene lost 6 bases and the J gene lost 6 bases, with 19 bases spanning the gap. This CDR3 is 15 amino acids long. Germline CDR1 and CDR2: MDHEN and SYDVKM. The CDR3 sequence: CASSHQQGFSDTQYF. For the CDR3, the DNA is TGTGCCAGCAGCCATCAACAGGGTTTCTCCGATACGCAGTATTTT.

Turning to this clonotype: A read error may account for a junction end that differs from germline. CDR3 loop: CASSPGLTIGGELFF. Here the CDR3 DNA reads TGCGCCAGCAGTCCGGGACTAACCATTGGCGGGGAGTTGTTTTTT. The chain uses TRBV5-1 and TRBJ2-2, with TRBD2 identical over 7 bases. This CDR3 has 15 amino acids. Germline V lookup: CDR1 SGHRS, CDR2 YFSETQ.

A remark on this clonotype: The junction and the germline gene differ at one end; a read error may be behind it. V usage is TRBV6-2 or TRBV6-3 and J usage is TRBJ2-2; D may be TRBD1 or TRBD2 (5 bases each). The CDR3 contains 12 residues. From germline, CDR1 is MNHEY and CDR2 SVGEGT. The CDR3 bases are TGTGCCCGATTGACGCCGGCCGGGGACCTGTTTTTT. Protein: CARLTPAGDLFF.

Notes on this clonotype: One base away lies a much larger clone, so this may be a sequencing read error. This chain connects TRBV7-9 to TRBJ1-1; unclear D gene. The germline V and J ends were trimmed by 5 bases and 12 bases, with 19 bases remaining between them. This CDR3 has 13 residues. CDR1 is SEHNR, CDR2 FQNEAQ, per germline (reference sequence). The CDR3 reads CASSPQMGFRSFF. CDR3 sequence (DNA): TGTGCCAGCAGCCCCCAGATGGGGTTTAGGTCTTTCTTT.

This sequence joins TRBV5-1 and TRBJ2-2, with TRBD2 as a possible D gene (6 bases). The germline V gene has CDR1 SGHRS and CDR2 YFSETQ. The CDR3 totals 17 residues. Trimming shortened V by 4 bases and J by 4 bases, and 20 bases separated the two germline ends. Written as DNA, the CDR3 is TGCGCCAGCAGCCCCGGGACTGGCGAGAGTATCACCGGGGAGCTGTTTTTT. Encoded protein: CASSPGTGESITGELFF.

This clonotype was counted a single time. With a much larger clone just one base away, this may be a read error. V is TRBV28 and J is TRBJ1-1; a possible D gene is TRBD1 (5 bases). Germline CDR1 is MDHEN and CDR2 is SYDVKM. Trimming took 3 bases from V and 0 from J, leaving 11 bases between them. This CDR3 has 15 residues. CDR3 nucleotides: TGTGCCAGCAGTTTGACAGCCATGGTGAACACTGAAGCTTTCTTT. Translated, it gives CASSLTAMVNTEAFF. Full variable domain (outside the CDR3, taken from reference TRBV28 and TRBJ1-1): DVKVTQSSRYLVKRTGEKVFLECVQDMDHENMFWYRQDPGLGLRLIYFSYDVKMKEKGDIPEGYSVSREKKERFSLILESASTNQTSMYLCASSLTAMVNTEAFFGQGTRLTVV.

Comments on this clonotype: The CDR3 does not end in the conserved phenylalanine or tryptophan, so this is likely a read error. The CDR3 sequence: CASSQGTGGEYEQYS. As DNA, the CDR3 is TGCGCCAGCAGCCAAGGGACAGGGGGAGAATACGAGCAGTACTCC. The chain couples TRBV4-1 to TRBJ2-7, with 10 bases that match TRBD1. Trimming removed 1 base from V and 4 bases from J; junction bases left unmatched: 4. CDR1 and CDR2 (germline): MGHRA, YSYEKL. CDR3 length equals 15 residues.

A remark on this clonotype: It may be a read error: a sequence one base away is much more abundant. The chain is built from TRBV7-8 and TRBJ2-7; no definite D call. The germline CDR1 and CDR2 sequences are SGHVS and FQNEAQ. The length of the CDR3 is 14 residues. Trimming cost V 7 bases and J 2 bases, with 15 bases left between them. CDR3 in amino acids: CASNPRGSPYEQYF. CDR3 sequence (DNA): TGTGCCAGCAACCCTCGCGGCAGTCCCTACGAGCAGTACTTC.

As concerns this clonotype: No conserved phenylalanine or tryptophan ends this CDR3, so it is likely a read error. The chain uses TRBV6-5 and TRBJ1-6; no reliable D call. Germline V CDR1 and CDR2: MNHEY, SVGAGI. The length of the CDR3 is 14 residues. CDR3 amino acids: CDSSYRAGNSPLHL. The CDR3 nucleotides read TGTGACAGCAGTTACCGGGCAGGAAACTCACCCCTCCACTTG.

As concerns this clonotype: The CDR3 end shows no conserved phenylalanine or tryptophan, and so a read error is likely. The chain combines TRBV6-6 with TRBJ1-5; 8 bases are shared with TRBD1. Germline V gene sequence: CDR1 MNHNY, CDR2 SVGAGI (reference sequence). The V and J ends lost 2 bases and 10 bases, in that order; junction bases with no gene match: 7. This CDR3 region has 14 residues. CDR3 sequence (DNA): TGTGCCAGCAGTTACCAGGGGGCTGGACAACCCCAGCATGTT. Its protein is CASSYQGAGQPQHV.

Notes on this clonotype: This sequence may be a read error, since a much larger clone differs from it by one base. This sequence joins TRBV7-9 and TRBJ1-6, with D possibly matching TRBD1 (6 bases). The CDR3 runs to 13 residues. V was clipped by 10 bases and J by 11 bases, with 18 bases between them. The germline CDR1 and CDR2 sequences are SEHNR and FQNEAQ (reference sequence). DNA of the CDR3: TGTGCCACCCGACAGGACTACAGAGCACCCCTCCACTTT. It specifies CATRQDYRAPLHF.

The sample holds many counts of this clonotype. CDR3 protein: CASSPDRAVANYGYTF. In DNA, the CDR3 is TGTGCCAGCAGCCCCGACAGGGCAGTAGCTAACTATGGCTACACCTTC. This chain uses TRBV7-9 with TRBJ1-2; TRBD1 aligns across 7 bases. The trim removed 5 bases at V and 0 bases at J, leaving 9 bases unmatched. This CDR3 comprises 16 residues. Germline-derived CDR1 and CDR2 are SEHNR and FQNEAQ (reference sequence).

Points on this clonotype: At one of its ends the junction is not consistent with the germline gene, which may arise from a read error. The chain couples TRBV11-3 to TRBJ2-6; D is possibly TRBD1 (5 bases). The CDR3 spans 15 residues. Germline CDR1 reads SGHNT; CDR2 reads YENEEA. CDR3 nucleotides: TGTGCCAGCAGCTTAGGCAGTTCTGGGGCCAACGTCCTGACATTC. Protein: CASSLGSSGANVLTF.

As for this clonotype: The junction departs from the called germline gene at one end, perhaps through a read error. The chain employs TRBV12-3 or TRBV12-4 and TRBJ2-1, with 11 nucleotides matching TRBD2. The CDR3 contains 15 residues. The CDR3: CTSSPLAGGGSKQFF. The CDR3 DNA follows: TGTACCAGCAGCCCCCTAGCGGGAGGAGGTAGTAAGCAGTTCTTC.

As concerns this clonotype: The junction shows a germline mismatch at one end, possibly a read error. The V call is TRBV6-1, the J call TRBJ2-7; 8 bases fit TRBD1. Germline CDR1 and CDR2: MNHNS and SASEGT. The CDR3 runs 14 residues. The CDR3 is CASSTGTGSYGQCF. CDR3 nucleotide sequence: TGTGCCAGCAGTACCGGGACAGGCTCCTACGGGCAGTGCTTC.